This TCR beta chain was captured in a study of control samples from healthy donors and cancer patients. Clones were read by immunoSEQ multiplex PCR, and TCRdb kept only the in-frame ones, dropping some. The repertoire includes 95,000 to 150,000 clones, roughly 87% of them detected once, and around 9% sits in the top ten. The sequence was obtained from a man between 40 and 49 years old in good health. Sequenced sample: blood.

CDR3 sequence (DNA): TGTGCTAGTGGTACCCGGACAGGGCTGACAGATACGCAGTATTTT. As protein: CASGTRTGLTDTQYF. V usage is TRBV12-5 and J usage is TRBJ2-3, with TRBD1 identical over 8 bases. This CDR3 is built from 15 residues. Germline V gene sequence: CDR1 LGHNT, CDR2 FRNRAP. After removal of 5 bases from V and 3 bases from J, the junction contained 7 bases not matched to a gene.